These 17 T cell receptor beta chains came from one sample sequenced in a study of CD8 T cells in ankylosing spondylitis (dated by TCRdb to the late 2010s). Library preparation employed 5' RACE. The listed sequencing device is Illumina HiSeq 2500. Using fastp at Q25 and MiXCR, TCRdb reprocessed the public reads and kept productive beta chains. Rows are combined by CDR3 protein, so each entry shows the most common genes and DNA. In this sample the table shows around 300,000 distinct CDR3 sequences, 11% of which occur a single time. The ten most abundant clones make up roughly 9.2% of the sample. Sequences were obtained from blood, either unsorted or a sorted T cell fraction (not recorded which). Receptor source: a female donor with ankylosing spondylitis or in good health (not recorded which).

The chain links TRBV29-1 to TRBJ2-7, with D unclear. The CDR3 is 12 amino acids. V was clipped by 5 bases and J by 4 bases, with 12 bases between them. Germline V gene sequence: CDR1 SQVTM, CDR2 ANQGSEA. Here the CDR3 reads CSVKASSYEQYF. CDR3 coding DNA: TGCAGCGTTAAGGCTAGTTCGTACGAGCAGTACTTC.

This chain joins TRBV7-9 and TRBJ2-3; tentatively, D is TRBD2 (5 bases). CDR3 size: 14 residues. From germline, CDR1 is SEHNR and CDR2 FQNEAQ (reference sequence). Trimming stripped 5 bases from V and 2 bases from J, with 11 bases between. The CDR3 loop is CASSPADSTDTQYF. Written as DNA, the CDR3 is TGTGCCAGCAGCCCAGCGGATTCCACAGATACGCAGTATTTT.

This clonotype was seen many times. In nucleotides, the CDR3 is TGCGCCAGCAGCTTAGGTGCAGGGGGCACTGAAGCTTTCTTT. Its protein product is CASSLGAGGTEAFF. The chain recombines TRBV5-1 with TRBJ1-1; TRBD1 matches at 7 bases. Trimming removed 2 bases from V and 4 bases from J; junction bases left unmatched: 5. This CDR3 is built from 14 residues. Germline-derived CDR1 and CDR2 are SGHRS and YFSETQ.

CDR3 in amino acids: CSVEFSMGKTQYF. CDR3 DNA: TGCAGCGTTGAGTTCAGTATGGGAAAGACCCAGTACTTC. The V and J genes are TRBV29-1 and TRBJ2-5, with D uncertain. The CDR3 contains 13 residues. Germline V CDR1 and CDR2: SQVTM, ANQGSEA. V lost 3 bases and J 6 bases, leaving 14 bases between the germline ends.

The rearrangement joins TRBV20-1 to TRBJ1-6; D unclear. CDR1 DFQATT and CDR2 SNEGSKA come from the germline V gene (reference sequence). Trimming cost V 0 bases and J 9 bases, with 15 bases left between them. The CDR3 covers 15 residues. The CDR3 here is CSAREVPLRASPLHF. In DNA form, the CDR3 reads TGCAGTGCTAGAGAGGTTCCCCTGCGTGCTTCACCCCTCCACTTT.

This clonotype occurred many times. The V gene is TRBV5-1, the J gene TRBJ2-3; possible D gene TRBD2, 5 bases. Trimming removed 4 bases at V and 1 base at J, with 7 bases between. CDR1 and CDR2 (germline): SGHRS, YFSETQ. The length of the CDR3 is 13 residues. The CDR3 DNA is TGCGCCAGCAGCCCCGGGGGCACAGATACGCAGTATTTT. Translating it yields CASSPGGTDTQYF.

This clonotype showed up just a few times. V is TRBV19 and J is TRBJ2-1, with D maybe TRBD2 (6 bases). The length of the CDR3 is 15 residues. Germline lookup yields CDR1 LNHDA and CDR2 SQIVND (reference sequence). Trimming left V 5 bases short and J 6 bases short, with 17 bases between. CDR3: CASSPETRFRNEQFF. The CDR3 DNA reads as TGTGCCAGTAGTCCCGAGACTAGATTTCGCAATGAGCAGTTCTTC.

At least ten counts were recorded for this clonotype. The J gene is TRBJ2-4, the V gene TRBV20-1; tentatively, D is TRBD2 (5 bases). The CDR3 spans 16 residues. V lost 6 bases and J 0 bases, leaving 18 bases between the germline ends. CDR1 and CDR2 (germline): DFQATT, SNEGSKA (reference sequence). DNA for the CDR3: TGCAGTGCGCCGAGGGATCGGCGGCTAGCCAAAAACATTCAGTACTTC. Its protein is CSAPRDRRLAKNIQYF.

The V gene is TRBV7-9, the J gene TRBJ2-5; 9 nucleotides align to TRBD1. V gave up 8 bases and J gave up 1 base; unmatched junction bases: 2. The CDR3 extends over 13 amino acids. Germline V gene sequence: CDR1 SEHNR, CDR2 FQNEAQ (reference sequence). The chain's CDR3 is CASLGQGQETQYF. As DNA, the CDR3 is TGTGCCAGCTTGGGACAGGGCCAAGAGACCCAGTACTTC. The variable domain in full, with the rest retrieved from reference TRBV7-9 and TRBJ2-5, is DTGVSQNPRHKITKRGQNVTFRCDPISEHNRLYWYRQTLGQGPEFLTYFQNEAQLEKSRLLSDRFSAERPKGSFSTLEIQRTEQGDSAMYLCASLGQGQETQYFGPGTRLLVL.

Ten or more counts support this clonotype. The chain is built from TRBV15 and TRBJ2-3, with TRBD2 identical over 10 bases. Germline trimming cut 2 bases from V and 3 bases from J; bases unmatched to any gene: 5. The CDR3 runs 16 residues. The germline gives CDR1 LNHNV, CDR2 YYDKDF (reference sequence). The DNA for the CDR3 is TGTGCCACCAGCAGATTCCGGACTAGCGGAACAGATACGCAGTATTTT. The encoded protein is CATSRFRTSGTDTQYF.

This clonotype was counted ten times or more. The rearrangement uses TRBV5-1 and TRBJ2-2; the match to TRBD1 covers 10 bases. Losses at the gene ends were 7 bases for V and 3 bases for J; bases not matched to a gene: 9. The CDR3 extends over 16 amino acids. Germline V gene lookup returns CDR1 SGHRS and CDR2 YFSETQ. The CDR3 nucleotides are TGCGCCAGCGGAGGGACAGGGGCGTGGGACACCGGGGAGCTGTTTTTT. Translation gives CASGGTGAWDTGELFF.

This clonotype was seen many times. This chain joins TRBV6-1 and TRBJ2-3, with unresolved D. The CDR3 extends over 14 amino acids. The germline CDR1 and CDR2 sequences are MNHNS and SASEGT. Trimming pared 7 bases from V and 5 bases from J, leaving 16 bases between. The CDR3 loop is CASNGWDREDTQYF. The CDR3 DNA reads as TGTGCCAGCAATGGGTGGGATAGGGAAGATACGCAGTATTTT.

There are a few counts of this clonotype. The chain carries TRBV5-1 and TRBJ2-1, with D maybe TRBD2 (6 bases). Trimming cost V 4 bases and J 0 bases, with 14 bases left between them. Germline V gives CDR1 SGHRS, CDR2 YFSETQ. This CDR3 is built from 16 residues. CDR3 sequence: CASSPTLANSYNEQFF. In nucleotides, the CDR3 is TGCGCCAGCAGCCCTACTCTAGCGAACTCCTACAATGAGCAGTTCTTC.

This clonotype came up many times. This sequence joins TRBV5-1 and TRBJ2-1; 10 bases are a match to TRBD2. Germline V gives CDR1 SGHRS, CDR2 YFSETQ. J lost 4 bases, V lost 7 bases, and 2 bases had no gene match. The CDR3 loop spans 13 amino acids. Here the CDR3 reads CASGLAAYNEQFF. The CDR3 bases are TGCGCCAGCGGACTAGCGGCTTACAATGAGCAGTTCTTC.

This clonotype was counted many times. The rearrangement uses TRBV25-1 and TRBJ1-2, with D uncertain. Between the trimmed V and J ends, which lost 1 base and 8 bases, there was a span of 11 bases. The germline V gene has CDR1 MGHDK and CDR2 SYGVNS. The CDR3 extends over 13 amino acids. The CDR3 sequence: CASSESPERGYTF. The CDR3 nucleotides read TGTGCCAGCAGTGAATCCCCCGAAAGAGGCTACACCTTC.

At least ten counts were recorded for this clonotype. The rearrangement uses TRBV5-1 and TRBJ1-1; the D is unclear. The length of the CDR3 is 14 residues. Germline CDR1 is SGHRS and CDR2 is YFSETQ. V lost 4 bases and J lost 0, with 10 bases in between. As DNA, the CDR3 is TGCGCCAGCAGCCCGGTCACTCTGAACACTGAAGCTTTCTTT. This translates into CASSPVTLNTEAFF.

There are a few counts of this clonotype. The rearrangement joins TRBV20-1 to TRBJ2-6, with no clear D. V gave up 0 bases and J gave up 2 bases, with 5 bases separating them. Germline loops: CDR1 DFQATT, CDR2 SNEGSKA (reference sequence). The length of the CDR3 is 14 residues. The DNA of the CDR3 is TGCAGTGCTAGAGATGGGGCTGGGGCCAACGTCCTGACTTTC. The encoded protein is CSARDGAGANVLTF.